The sample holds many counts of the clone carrying this T cell receptor (beta chain). 5'RACE with 10-nucleotide random UMIs generated the cDNA. From 15-18 subjects, over 200 million TCR-beta sequences were obtained in each sequencing run. TCRdb passed the 5' RACE reads through MiXCR, listing each CDR3 protein once. The repertoire holds some 77,000 distinct CDR3 sequences, with around 13% as singletons. The sample comes from a study of neurological immune-mediated disorders. The time point is: longitudinal time-point 1 (baseline). CDR3 length: 15 residues. Germline loops: CDR1 MDHEN, CDR2 SYDVKM. V was clipped by 5 bases and J by 5 bases; unmatched bases: 8.

The sequence was collected from a female donor with HTLV-1-associated myelopathy (HAM/TSP). The sequenced sample consisted of PBMCs. The rearrangement joins TRBV28 to TRBJ2-5; 10 bases match TRBD1. The CDR3 loop is CASSPMTGGLETQYF. In DNA, the CDR3 is TGTGCCAGCAGTCCGATGACAGGGGGCCTCGAGACCCAGTACTTC.